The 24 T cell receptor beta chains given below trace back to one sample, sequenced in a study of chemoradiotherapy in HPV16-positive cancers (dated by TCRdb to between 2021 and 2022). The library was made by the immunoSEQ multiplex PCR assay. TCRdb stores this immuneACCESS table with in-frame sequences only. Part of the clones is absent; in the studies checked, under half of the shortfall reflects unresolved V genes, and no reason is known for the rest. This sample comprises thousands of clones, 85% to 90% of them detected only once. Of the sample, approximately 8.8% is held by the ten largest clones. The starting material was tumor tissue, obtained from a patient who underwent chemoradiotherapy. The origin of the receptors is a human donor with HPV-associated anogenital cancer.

Written as DNA, the CDR3 is TGTGCCATCAGTGAGTCAGCAGGGGGTTCGGGGGACGAGCAGTACTTC. This translates into CAISESAGGSGDEQYF. The V and J genes are TRBV10-3 and TRBJ2-7; weak D call: TRBD1 (7 bases). Looked up from germline, CDR1 is ENHRY and CDR2 is SYGVKD. This CDR3 spans 16 amino acids. The V and J ends lost 0 bases and 5 bases respectively, with 17 bases between them.

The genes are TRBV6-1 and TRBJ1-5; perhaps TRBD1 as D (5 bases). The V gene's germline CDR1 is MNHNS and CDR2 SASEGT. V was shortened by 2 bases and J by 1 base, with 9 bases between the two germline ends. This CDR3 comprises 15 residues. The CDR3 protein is CASSEWGGSNQPQHF. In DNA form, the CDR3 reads TGTGCCAGCAGTGAATGGGGGGGAAGCAATCAGCCCCAGCATTTT.

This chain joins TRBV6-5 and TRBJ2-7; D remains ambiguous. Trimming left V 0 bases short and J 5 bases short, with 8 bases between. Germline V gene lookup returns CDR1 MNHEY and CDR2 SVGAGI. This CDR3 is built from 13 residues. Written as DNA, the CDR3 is TGTGCCAGCAGTTACTCGGGGAACGACGAGCAGTACTTC. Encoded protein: CASSYSGNDEQYF.

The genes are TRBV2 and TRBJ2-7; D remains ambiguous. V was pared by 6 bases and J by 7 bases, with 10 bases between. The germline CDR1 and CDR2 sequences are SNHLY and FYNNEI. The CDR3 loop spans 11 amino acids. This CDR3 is CASSPDGEQYF. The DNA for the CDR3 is TGTGCCAGCAGCCCGGACGGTGAGCAGTACTTC.

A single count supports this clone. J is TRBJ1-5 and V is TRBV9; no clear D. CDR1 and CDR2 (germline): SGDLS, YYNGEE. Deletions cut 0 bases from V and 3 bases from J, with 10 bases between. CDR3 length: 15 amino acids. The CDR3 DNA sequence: TGTGCCAGCAGCGTAGGAGTAGGCCCCAATCAGCCCCAGCATTTT. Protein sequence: CASSVGVGPNQPQHF.

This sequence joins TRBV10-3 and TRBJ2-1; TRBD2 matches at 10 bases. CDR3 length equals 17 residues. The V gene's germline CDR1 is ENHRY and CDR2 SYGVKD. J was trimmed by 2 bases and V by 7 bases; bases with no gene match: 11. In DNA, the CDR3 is TGTGCCATCAACCAAGGGCTAGCGGGAGAACCCTACAATGAGCAGTTCTTC. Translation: CAINQGLAGEPYNEQFF.

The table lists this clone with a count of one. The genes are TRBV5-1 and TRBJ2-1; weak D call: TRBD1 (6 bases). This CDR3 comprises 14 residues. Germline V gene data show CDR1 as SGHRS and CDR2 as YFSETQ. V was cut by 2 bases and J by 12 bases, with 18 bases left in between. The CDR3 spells CASSFSGELGPQFF. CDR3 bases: TGCGCCAGCAGCTTTTCAGGGGAATTAGGGCCGCAGTTCTTC.

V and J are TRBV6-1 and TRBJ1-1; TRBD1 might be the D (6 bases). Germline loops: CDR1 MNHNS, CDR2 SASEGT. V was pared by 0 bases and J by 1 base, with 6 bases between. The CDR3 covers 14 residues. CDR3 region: CASSEAGQNTEAFF. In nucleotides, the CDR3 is TGTGCCAGCAGTGAAGCGGGACAGAACACTGAAGCTTTCTTT.

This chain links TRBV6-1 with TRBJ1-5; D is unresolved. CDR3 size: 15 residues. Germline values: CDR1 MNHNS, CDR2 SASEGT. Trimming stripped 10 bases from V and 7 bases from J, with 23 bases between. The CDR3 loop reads CATYLGPGPLQPQHF. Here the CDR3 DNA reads TGTGCCACCTACTTGGGCCCCGGGCCCTTGCAGCCCCAGCATTTT.

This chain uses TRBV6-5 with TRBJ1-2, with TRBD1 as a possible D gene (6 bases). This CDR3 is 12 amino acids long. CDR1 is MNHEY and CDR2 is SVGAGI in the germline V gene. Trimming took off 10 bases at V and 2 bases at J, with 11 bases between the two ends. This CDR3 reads CATGGRNYGYTF. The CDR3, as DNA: TGTGCCACCGGGGGCCGAAACTATGGCTACACCTTC.

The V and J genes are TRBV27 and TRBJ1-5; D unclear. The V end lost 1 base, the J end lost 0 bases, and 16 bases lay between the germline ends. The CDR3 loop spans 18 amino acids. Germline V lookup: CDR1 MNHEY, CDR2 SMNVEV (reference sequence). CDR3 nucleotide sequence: TGTGCCAGCAGTTTATATCCCCCTGGGCCTTATAGCAATCAGCCCCAGCATTTT. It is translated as CASSLYPPGPYSNQPQHF.

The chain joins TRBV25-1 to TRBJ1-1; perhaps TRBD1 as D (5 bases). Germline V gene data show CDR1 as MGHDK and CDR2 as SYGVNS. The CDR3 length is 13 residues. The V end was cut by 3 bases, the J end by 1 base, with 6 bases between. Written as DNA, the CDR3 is TGTGCCAGCAGTGATGGGGGGAACACTGAAGCTTTCTTT. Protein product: CASSDGGNTEAFF.

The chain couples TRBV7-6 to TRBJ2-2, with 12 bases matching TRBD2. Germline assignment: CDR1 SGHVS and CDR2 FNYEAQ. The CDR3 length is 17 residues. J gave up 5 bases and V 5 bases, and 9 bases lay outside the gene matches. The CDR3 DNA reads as TGTGCCAGCAGCCTCCAGCCACTAGCGGGAGGTACCGGGGAGCTGTTTTTT. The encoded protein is CASSLQPLAGGTGELFF.

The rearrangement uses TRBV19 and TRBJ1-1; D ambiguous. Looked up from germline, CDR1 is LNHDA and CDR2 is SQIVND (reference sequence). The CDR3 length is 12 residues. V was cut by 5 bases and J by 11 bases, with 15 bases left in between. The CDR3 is CASSLLTGGAFF. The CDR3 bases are TGTGCCAGTAGTCTTCTTACCGGTGGGGCTTTCTTT. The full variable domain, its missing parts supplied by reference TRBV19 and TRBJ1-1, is DGGITQSPKYLFRKEGQNVTLSCEQNLNHDAMYWYRQDPGQGLRLIYYSQIVNDFQKGDIAEGYSVSREKKESFPLTVTSAQKNPTAFYLCASSLLTGGAFFGQGTRLTVV.

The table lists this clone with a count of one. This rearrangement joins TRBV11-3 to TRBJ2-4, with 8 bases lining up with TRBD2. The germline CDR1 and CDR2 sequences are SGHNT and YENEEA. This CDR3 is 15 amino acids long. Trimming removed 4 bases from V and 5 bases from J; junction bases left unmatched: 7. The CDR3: CASSWRAGGQNIQYF. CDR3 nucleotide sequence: TGTGCCAGCAGCTGGCGGGCGGGGGGCCAAAACATTCAGTACTTC. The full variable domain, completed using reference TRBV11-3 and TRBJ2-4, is EAGVVQSPRYKIIEKKQPVAFWCNPISGHNTLYWYLQNLGQGPELLIRYENEEAVDDSQLPKDRFSAERLKGVDSTLKIQPAELGDSAVYLCASSWRAGGQNIQYFGAGTRLSVL.

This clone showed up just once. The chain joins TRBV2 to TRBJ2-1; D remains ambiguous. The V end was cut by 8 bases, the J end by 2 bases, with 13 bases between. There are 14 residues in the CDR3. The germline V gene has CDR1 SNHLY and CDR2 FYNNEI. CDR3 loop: CASSWTGTYNEQFF. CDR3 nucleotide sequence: TGTGCCAGCTCCTGGACCGGTACCTACAATGAGCAGTTCTTC.

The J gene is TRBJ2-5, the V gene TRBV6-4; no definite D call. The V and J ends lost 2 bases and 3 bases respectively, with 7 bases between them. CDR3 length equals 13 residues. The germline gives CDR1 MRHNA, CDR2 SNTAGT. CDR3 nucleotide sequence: TGTGCCAGCAGTGACAGGGCAGAAGAGACCCAGTACTTC. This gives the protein CASSDRAEETQYF.

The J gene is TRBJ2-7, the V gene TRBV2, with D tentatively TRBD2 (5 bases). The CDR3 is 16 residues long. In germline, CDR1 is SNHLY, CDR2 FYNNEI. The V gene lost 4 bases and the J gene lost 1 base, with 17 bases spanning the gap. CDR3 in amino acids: CASSVPSSRTSYEQYF. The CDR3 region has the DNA TGTGCCAGCAGTGTACCGTCTAGCCGAACATCCTACGAGCAGTACTTC.

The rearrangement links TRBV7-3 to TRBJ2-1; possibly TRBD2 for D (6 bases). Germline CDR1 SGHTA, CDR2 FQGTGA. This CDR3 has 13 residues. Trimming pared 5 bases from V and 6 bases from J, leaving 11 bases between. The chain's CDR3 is CASSIGTFNEQFF. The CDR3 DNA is TGTGCCAGCAGCATCGGGACTTTCAATGAGCAGTTCTTC. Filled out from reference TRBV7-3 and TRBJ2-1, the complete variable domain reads GAGVSQTPSNKVTEKGKYVELRCDPISGHTALYWYRQSLGQGPEFLIYFQGTGAADDSGLPNDRFFAVRPEGSVSTLKIQRTERGDSAVYLCASSIGTFNEQFFGPGTRLTVL.

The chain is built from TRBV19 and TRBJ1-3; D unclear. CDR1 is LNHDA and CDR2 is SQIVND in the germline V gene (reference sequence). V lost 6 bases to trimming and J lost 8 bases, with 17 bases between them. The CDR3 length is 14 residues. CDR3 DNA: TGTGCCAGTAGGTCATTTACGGGTTTACACACCATATATTTT. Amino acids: CASRSFTGLHTIYF. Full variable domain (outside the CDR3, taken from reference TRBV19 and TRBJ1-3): DGGITQSPKYLFRKEGQNVTLSCEQNLNHDAMYWYRQDPGQGLRLIYYSQIVNDFQKGDIAEGYSVSREKKESFPLTVTSAQKNPTAFYLCASRSFTGLHTIYFGEGSWLTVV.

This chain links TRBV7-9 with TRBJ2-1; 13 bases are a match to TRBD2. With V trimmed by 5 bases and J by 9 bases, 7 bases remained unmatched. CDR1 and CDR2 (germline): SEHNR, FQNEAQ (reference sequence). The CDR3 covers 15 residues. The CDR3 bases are TGTGCCAGCAGCGGGGGACTAGCGGGAAGGAGTGAGCAGTTCTTC. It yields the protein CASSGGLAGRSEQFF.

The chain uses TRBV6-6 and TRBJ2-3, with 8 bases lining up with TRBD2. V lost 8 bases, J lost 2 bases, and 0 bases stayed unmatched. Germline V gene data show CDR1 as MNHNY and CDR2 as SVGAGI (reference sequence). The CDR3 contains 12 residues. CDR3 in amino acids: CASGLATDTQYF. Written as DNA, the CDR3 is TGTGCCAGCGGACTAGCCACAGATACGCAGTATTTT.

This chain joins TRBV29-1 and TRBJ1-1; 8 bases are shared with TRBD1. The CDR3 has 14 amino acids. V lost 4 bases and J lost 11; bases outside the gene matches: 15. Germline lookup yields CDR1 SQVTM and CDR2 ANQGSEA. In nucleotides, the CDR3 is TGCAGCGTTGTCCCCACGACGAGGACAGGGAAGGCTTTCTTT. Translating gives CSVVPTTRTGKAFF.

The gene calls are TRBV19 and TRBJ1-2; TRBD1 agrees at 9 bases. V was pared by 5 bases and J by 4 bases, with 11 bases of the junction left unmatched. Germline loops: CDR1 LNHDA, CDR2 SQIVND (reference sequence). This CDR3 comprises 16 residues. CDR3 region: CASSPSGQGFIYGYTF. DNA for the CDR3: TGTGCCAGTAGTCCCTCAGGACAGGGGTTTATCTATGGCTACACCTTC. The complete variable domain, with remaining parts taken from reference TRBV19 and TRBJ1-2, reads DGGITQSPKYLFRKEGQNVTLSCEQNLNHDAMYWYRQDPGQGLRLIYYSQIVNDFQKGDIAEGYSVSREKKESFPLTVTSAQKNPTAFYLCASSPSGQGFIYGYTFGSGTRLTVV.